The clone carrying this TCR beta chain has ten or more counts. A modified ARM-PCR protocol with three rounds of nested PCR amplified TCRbeta. TCRdb used MiXCR to reprocess the multiplex PCR reads, holding one entry per CDR3 protein. The table has around 40,000 distinct CDR3 sequences, approximately 57% seen once. This entry belongs to a study of tumor and adjacent non-tumor tissue in lung cancer. The length of the CDR3 is 12 residues. Germline loops: CDR1 SGHVS, CDR2 FQNEAQ. V lost 7 bases, J lost 5 bases, and 11 bases lay in between. This sample's RNA came from whole unsorted tissue. This non-tumor lung sample came from over 3 cm beyond the tumor edge. Donors were chemotherapy-naive, newly diagnosed lung cancer surgical patients in China, August–late 2014.

V gene TRBV7-8 combines with J gene TRBJ2-5; TRBD1 is a possible D gene (5 bases). Sample: distant non-tumor lung tissue. This TCR derives from a man aged 45 to 65 with non-small cell lung cancer. Here the CDR3 DNA reads TGTGCCAGCACAGGGAACAAGGAGACCCAGTACTTC. Amino acids: CASTGNKETQYF.